This T cell receptor beta chain was captured in a study of T-cell reconstitution after alpha-beta-depleted transplantation in children. Overall study findings and caveats: Counts and diversity of T cells one year after transplant came mostly from newly produced T cells.

Regarding this clonotype: The antigen is unknown.

The library targeted TCRbeta and was prepared with unique molecular identifiers. Each CDR3 protein gets one entry after TCRdb re-called the PCR reads with MiXCR. The profile shows around 450,000 distinct CDR3 sequences, 15% to 20% of them singletons. CDR3 length equals 17 residues. J was trimmed by 2 bases and V by 5 bases; bases with no gene match: 6. This chain links TRBV12-3 or TRBV12-4 with TRBJ2-2, with 12 bases matching TRBD2. The sequence was collected from a boy younger than two who had a stem cell transplant for Wiskott-Aldrich syndrome, so the T cells may come from the graft donor. The sequencing used PBMCs, mostly from graft donor cells, collected 360 days after TCRalphabeta/CD19-depleted stem cell transplant. Written as DNA, the CDR3 is TGTGCCAGCAGTCCGACTAGCGGGAGAACAAACACCGGGGAGCTGTTTTTT. This codes for CASSPTSGRTNTGELFF.